Shown below are 20 T cell receptor beta chains from a single sample sequenced in a study of molecular identifiers for immune sequencing clone quantification (dated by TCRdb to 2016 to 2019). Libraries were built with PCR. The run used a NextSeq 500. Using fastp at Q25 and MiXCR, TCRdb reprocessed the public reads and kept productive beta chains. Every entry covers one CDR3 protein and lists the most common genes and DNA from its rows. The sample table contains under 600,000 distinct CDR3 sequences; only one count was recorded for around 23% of them. The leading ten clones occupy approximately 0.76% of the sample. The sequenced material came from naive CD8+ T cells from blood, with Jurkat cell RNA spiked in. The label giving this sample's cell subset or site can be read as: FACS-sorted CD8+CD4-CCR7+CD45RA+ naive T cells. These receptors came from a human donor in good health. Some libraries in this study had Jurkat cell RNA spiked in.

This clonotype was found a few times. This rearrangement joins TRBV7-6 to TRBJ2-6, with no clear D. V was shortened by 0 bases and J by 3 bases, with 6 bases between the two germline ends. The CDR3 runs 15 residues. Germline V lookup: CDR1 SGHVS, CDR2 FNYEAQ. This chain's CDR3 is CASSLAWDGANVLTF. In DNA form, the CDR3 reads TGTGCCAGCAGCTTAGCTTGGGATGGGGCCAACGTCCTGACTTTC.

This clonotype appeared many times. The chain joins TRBV29-1 to TRBJ1-1; 7 bases fit TRBD1. The CDR3 contains 11 residues. Looked up from germline, CDR1 is SQVTM and CDR2 is ANQGSEA. The V and J ends lost 4 bases and 6 bases, in that order; junction bases with no gene match: 2. This CDR3 reads CSVVQGAEAFF. DNA for the CDR3: TGCAGCGTTGTCCAGGGGGCTGAAGCTTTCTTT.

Comments on this clonotype: This may be a read error, as it is one base from a much larger clone. The J gene is TRBJ1-2, the V gene TRBV2, with D possibly being TRBD1 (5 bases). Germline loops: CDR1 SNHLY, CDR2 FYNNEI. The CDR3 is 13 residues long. The germline V and J ends were trimmed by 7 bases and 3 bases, with 12 bases remaining between them. The DNA of the CDR3 is TGTGCCAGCACTGGACATCCTGACTATGGCTACACCTTC. Translation gives CASTGHPDYGYTF.

J is TRBJ2-5 and V is TRBV20-1; perhaps D is TRBD1 or TRBD2 (5 bases each). The CDR3 has 12 residues. Germline-derived CDR1 and CDR2 are DFQATT and SNEGSKA (reference sequence). V lost 3 bases and J lost 5, with 10 bases in between. The CDR3 DNA reads TGCAGTGCTAGGGGGACCGGGGAGACCCAGTACTTC. Its protein is CSARGTGETQYF.

Comments on this clonotype: No DNA is shown, since the ends of the CDR3 on it are uncertain; the CDR3 is the one TCRdb lists. The chain has TRBV6-6 and TRBJ2-1. The V gene's germline CDR1 is MNHNY and CDR2 SVGAGI (reference sequence). Counting both end residues, the CDR3 totals 14 amino acids. CDR3 sequence reads: CASSSSDGYNEQFF.

This clonotype came up a few times. J is TRBJ2-7 and V is TRBV6-5; D is unresolved. V dropped 2 bases and J dropped 4 bases, with 12 bases sitting between them. CDR1 is MNHEY and CDR2 is SVGAGI in the germline V gene. The CDR3 has 14 residues. CDR3 DNA: TGTGCCAGCAGTTACGTCGCAGGTTATTACGAGCAGTACTTC. Translated: CASSYVAGYYEQYF.

Comments on this clonotype: A much larger clone lies a single base off, so this may be a read error. The chain combines TRBV9 with TRBJ1-1; D might be TRBD1 (6 bases). This CDR3 region has 15 residues. The V end lost 0 bases, the J end lost 1 base, and 10 bases lay between the germline ends. Looked up from germline, CDR1 is SGDLS and CDR2 is YYNGEE. DNA of the CDR3: TGTGCCAGCAGCGTAGATACAGGGAAGAACACTGAAGCTTTCTTT. It translates to CASSVDTGKNTEAFF.

This clonotype was recorded a few times. V is TRBV7-6 and J is TRBJ1-1; D ambiguous. CDR3 size: 13 residues. The germline CDR1 and CDR2 sequences are SGHVS and FNYEAQ. Trimming removed 6 bases from V and 7 bases from J, with 15 bases in between. The CDR3 is CASSQTQENEAFF. The CDR3 region has the DNA TGTGCCAGCAGTCAGACACAAGAGAATGAAGCTTTCTTT.

Notes on this clonotype: The junction shows a germline mismatch at one end, possibly a read error. The genes are TRBV5-5 and TRBJ1-5; no clear D. The CDR3 has 14 amino acids. From germline, CDR1 is SGHKS and CDR2 YYEKEE (reference sequence). The CDR3: CASSLVPEAQPQQF. In nucleotides, the CDR3 is TGTGCCAGCAGCTTGGTCCCTGAGGCCCAGCCCCAGCAGTTT.

This clonotype was seen more than once but under ten times. CDR3 sequence reads: CASSLNRGSAYEQYF. The CDR3 coding sequence is TGTGCCAGCAGCCTCAACAGGGGTAGCGCCTACGAGCAGTACTTC. The genes are TRBV11-1 and TRBJ2-7; 7 bases match TRBD1. There are 15 residues in the CDR3. V gave up 5 bases and J gave up 2 bases; unmatched junction bases: 9. Germline V CDR1 and CDR2: SGHAT, FQDESV (reference sequence).

On this clonotype itself: Since a much larger clone is just one base distant, this may be a read error. This sequence joins TRBV7-9 and TRBJ2-7; 9 nucleotides line up with TRBD2. There are 16 residues in the CDR3. Germline V gene lookup returns CDR1 SEHNR and CDR2 FQNEAQ (reference sequence). CDR3 nucleotide sequence: TGTGCCAGCAGCTTAGGCGAGGGACTAGCCCAGTACGCGCAGTACTTC. Its translation is CASSLGEGLAQYAQYF.

In this sample, this clonotype turned up once. V is TRBV3-1 and J is TRBJ2-5; D may be TRBD1 (6 bases). Per the germline V gene, CDR1 is LGHDT and CDR2 is YNNKEL (reference sequence). This CDR3 comprises 15 residues. V was cut by 7 bases and J by 1 base, with 16 bases left in between. The CDR3 loop reads CASNSQDRSQETQYF. The CDR3 coding sequence is TGTGCCAGCAACTCACAGGACAGATCCCAAGAGACCCAGTACTTC.

This clonotype showed up many times. V and J are TRBV29-1 and TRBJ1-1; TRBD1 matches 11 bases. CDR1 is SQVTM and CDR2 is ANQGSEA in the germline V gene. The CDR3 extends over 15 amino acids. J gave up 4 bases and V 0 bases, and 4 bases lay outside the gene matches. CDR3 in amino acids: CSVEEFGTGGTEAFF. In nucleotides, the CDR3 is TGCAGCGTTGAAGAGTTCGGGACAGGGGGCACTGAAGCTTTCTTT.

This clonotype has more than one count but fewer than ten. The chain combines TRBV4-3 with TRBJ1-3, with 7 positions matching TRBD1. From germline, CDR1 is LGHNA and CDR2 YSLEER. V shed 1 base and J 0 bases; nucleotides not matched to a gene: 3. The CDR3 contains 16 residues. In DNA form, the CDR3 reads TGCGCCAGCAGCCAAGCCGGGACAGTCTCTGGAAACACCATATATTTT. It encodes CASSQAGTVSGNTIYF.

V usage is TRBV5-4 and J usage is TRBJ2-3; 12 nucleotides line up with TRBD2. J lost 4 bases, V lost 2 bases, and 5 bases had no gene match. The CDR3 is made up of 16 amino acids. Germline lookup yields CDR1 SGHNT and CDR2 YYREEE (reference sequence). In DNA, the CDR3 is TGTGCCAGCAGCTTCCCTAGCGGGGGGGCACCAGATACGCAGTATTTT. Translating gives CASSFPSGGAPDTQYF.

The chain is built from TRBV7-9 and TRBJ1-1; D gene uncertain. V was trimmed by 0 bases and J by 6 bases, leaving 11 bases between them. CDR3 length equals 14 residues. The germline V gene encodes CDR1 SEHNR and CDR2 FQNEAQ (reference sequence). CDR3: CASSLAVTNSEAFF. The CDR3 DNA is TGTGCCAGCAGCTTAGCTGTCACAAACTCTGAAGCTTTCTTT.

Concerning this clonotype itself: A clone one base away is much larger, so this may be a read error. The CDR3 DNA is TGTGCCAGCGCGAGCAGCGGGGTTTTGAGCACAGATACGCAGTATTTT. It yields the protein CASASSGVLSTDTQYF. V is TRBV6-2 or TRBV6-3 and J is TRBJ2-3; 7 bases are shared with TRBD2. CDR3 size: 16 residues. Losses at the gene ends were 8 bases for V and 0 bases for J; bases not matched to a gene: 11. Germline CDR1 MNHEY, CDR2 SVGEGT.

This clonotype was picked up one time. An end of the junction does not agree with germline; a read error may underlie this. V and J are TRBV28 and TRBJ2-7, with 8 bases matching TRBD1. The length of the CDR3 is 16 residues. CDR1 and CDR2 from the germline V gene are MDHEN and SYDVKM. CDR3 DNA sequence: TGTGCCATCAGTTTATTCCAGGGGGCCGAATCCTACGAGCAGTACTTC. Its protein product is CAISLFQGAESYEQYF.

This clonotype turned up a few times. CDR3 sequence (DNA): TGCGCCAGCAGCCAAGAAGCCTGGAACTCCTACAATGAGCAGTTCTTC. It is translated as CASSQEAWNSYNEQFF. The gene calls are TRBV4-3 and TRBJ2-1; D is unclear. The CDR3 loop spans 16 amino acids. Germline values: CDR1 LGHNA, CDR2 YSLEER. V lost 0 bases and J 0 bases, leaving 9 bases between the germline ends.

This clonotype has just a few counts. The chain combines TRBV27 with TRBJ1-5; D call uncertain. The CDR3 spans 13 residues. V shed 2 bases and J shed 5 bases, with 7 bases lying between them. Germline lookup yields CDR1 MNHEY and CDR2 SMNVEV (reference sequence). The CDR3 coding sequence is TGTGCCAGCAGTTTACGGTCCGATCAGCCCCAGCATTTT. As protein: CASSLRSDQPQHF.